The rows below give T cell receptor beta chains drawn from one sample of a study of cytomegalovirus exposure and HLA in healthy donors. Only in-frame clones appear in the TCRdb table, and some are missing; sequencing was by immunoSEQ multiplex PCR. Among around 220,000 clones, over 80% were seen once, and the ten largest hold over 13%. What was sequenced was PBMCs. The receptors were gathered from a woman aged 25-40 years in good health and CMV-seropositive. The conserved cysteine and the conserved F or W are not part of the CDR3 here. Fields, in order: J gene, D gene, V gene, CDR3 protein. A D gene is named only where the DNA matches it firmly.

TRBJ1-1,NA,TRBV27,ASSLGPGMNTEAF
TRBJ2-3,TRBD1,TRBV7-3,ASSSGQGPTDTQY
TRBJ2-3,NA,TRBV11-2,ASRNGADFTDTQY
TRBJ1-4,NA,TRBV6-5,ASRLGTLNEKLF
TRBJ2-7,NA,TRBV4-3,ASSQDHGQRNEQY
TRBJ2-1,NA,TRBV27,ASRLRMGIFGDEQF
TRBJ2-3,NA,TRBV29-1,SVDQGVQADTQY
TRBJ1-1,TRBD1,TRBV27,ASSPYRGPHTEAF
TRBJ2-7,NA,TRBV6-6,ASSYGAVSYEQY
TRBJ1-2,NA,TRBV28,ASSLASWGSTGYT
TRBJ1-1,NA,TRBV9,ASSVEGGQMNTEAF
TRBJ1-5,TRBD1,TRBV27,ASSGDSSLAQH
TRBJ2-1,TRBD1,TRBV7-2,ASSRDRVWDEQF
TRBJ1-2,NA,TRBV30,ACTRGDYGYT
TRBJ2-3,NA,TRBV11-3,ASSLRGEWGYTQY
TRBJ2-1,NA,TRBV11-2,ASSLLERSYNEQF
TRBJ1-4,NA,TRBV7-9,ASSLLGQDNEKLF
TRBJ2-7,NA,TRBV19,ASSIAGGSSYEQY
TRBJ1-5,TRBD1,TRBV5-1,ASSLTGDLGQPQH
TRBJ1-1,TRBD1,TRBV4-1,ASSHPPGQGMNTEAF
TRBJ1-2,NA,TRBV9,ASSVASNSGGYT
TRBJ1-4,TRBD1,TRBV5-1,ASSPGTGVEKLF
TRBJ1-5,NA,TRBV2,ASSDRVPGRPQH
TRBJ1-2,NA,TRBV6-6,ASSRIATNYGYT
TRBJ2-3,NA,TRBV9,ASSVGGDLQNTQY
TRBJ1-2,TRBD1,TRBV7-9,ASSSEQGALYGYT
TRBJ2-1,NA,TRBV5-6,ASSQDRDEQF
TRBJ1-2,NA,TRBV27,ASSPVQGYGYT
TRBJ2-1,NA,TRBV11-1,ASSLALGTVYNEQF
TRBJ2-3,NA,TRBV19,ASSRLMGGGSKEDTQY
TRBJ2-5,TRBD2,TRBV5-1,ASSRGLAVNQETQY
TRBJ1-2,TRBD1,TRBV4-3,ASSQDRGPYGYT
TRBJ2-3,NA,TRBV9,ASSVAGSLWTDTQY
TRBJ2-3,NA,TRBV11-3,ASSLGFTDTQY
TRBJ2-3,NA,TRBV6-1,ASSPREGTQY
TRBJ2-3,NA,TRBV9,ASSVDLGDTQY
TRBJ1-2,TRBD1,TRBV2,ASRPPGTGLYGYT
TRBJ2-3,NA,TRBV7-8,ASSLEGTTDTQY
TRBJ2-2,TRBD1,TRBV2,ASSETGANTGELF
TRBJ2-2,TRBD2,TRBV4-2,ASSQVAGGTAGELF
TRBJ2-7,NA,TRBV4-2,ASSKGYEQY
TRBJ1-1,TRBD1,TRBV29-1,SARMTGTNTEAF
TRBJ2-7,NA,TRBV5-1,ASNPRDRLSYEQY
TRBJ1-1,NA,TRBV20-1,SARMNTEAF
TRBJ1-1,NA,TRBV7-9,ASSFDSNTEAF
TRBJ2-1,TRBD2,TRBV5-1,ASSNLGTSIDEQF
TRBJ2-1,NA,TRBV2,ASSDGPGVDNEQF
TRBJ2-1,NA,TRBV7-2,ASSLLGQFSYNEQF
TRBJ2-3,NA,TRBV19,ASRPLADTDTQY
TRBJ1-1,NA,TRBV19,ASSIAQRGTEAF
TRBJ2-5,NA,TRBV11-2,ASSFLLGSGETQY
TRBJ2-1,TRBD2,TRBV27,ASSLTWTSGATYNEQF
TRBJ1-1,NA,TRBV5-1,ASSLVLGWNTEAF
TRBJ2-7,NA,TRBV15,ATSRDAEGPYEQY
TRBJ2-3,NA,TRBV30,AWSKRLFFKTRTDTQY